Listed below are T cell receptor beta chains from one sample, sequenced in a study of early T cells in non-severe SARS-CoV-2 infection. TCRdb re-derived calls from the 5' RACE reads in MiXCR, one entry per CDR3 protein. The table has more than 45,000 distinct CDR3 sequences, roughly 5.5% seen once. Material: whole blood. These receptors were taken from an adult who was a healthcare worker with PCR-confirmed SARS-CoV-2 infection or an uninfected control (not recorded which). Each CDR3 is given with its conserved first and last residue. Each record gives: clone size, D gene, J gene, V gene, CDR3 DNA, CDR3 protein. D genes are given only for firm matches. Only part of the rows carry a size: once, few, many, or a class if the clone is expanded.

>many|.|TRBJ2-7|TRBV6-1
TGTGCCAGCAGGACCACCCGGAGATACGAGCAGTACTTC
CASRTTRRYEQYF
>.|.|TRBJ2-7|TRBV9
TGTGCCAGCAACCGTTTTGGTGAATACGAGCAGTACTTC
CASNRFGEYEQYF
>few|TRBD1|TRBJ1-1|TRBV3-1
TGTGCCAGCAGCCAGACAGGGTCTGAAGCTTTCTTT
CASSQTGSEAFF
>many|TRBD1|TRBJ1-1|TRBV12-3/TRBV12-4
TGTGCCAGCAGTCCAGGACAGGCCTCCACTGAAGCTTTCTTT
CASSPGQASTEAFF
>many|.|TRBJ2-7|TRBV5-4
TGTGCCAGCAGCTTCGGGCCTTTCTCCTACGAGCAGTACTTC
CASSFGPFSYEQYF
>many|.|TRBJ2-7|TRBV6-5
TGTGCCAGCAGTTACCAGGGGCTGTCCGGCGAGCAGTACTTC
CASSYQGLSGEQYF
>.|.|TRBJ2-1|TRBV7-2
TGTGCCAGCAGACCCGGCGGTGCCTCCTACAATGAGCAGTTCTTC
CASRPGGASYNEQFF
>.|.|TRBJ1-5|TRBV2
TGTGCCAGCAGGGCGGGTCCTCAGGTGGACAGCAATCAGCCCCAGCATTTT
CASRAGPQVDSNQPQHF
>many|TRBD1|TRBJ1-2|TRBV30
TGTGCCTGGTTTTGGGGGACAGGGGACGGCTACACCTTC
CAWFWGTGDGYTF
>many|.|TRBJ1-2|TRBV12-3/TRBV12-4
TGTGCCAGCACCCTAATGACAGCCTACTATGGCTACACCTTC
CASTLMTAYYGYTF
>many|TRBD2|TRBJ2-7|TRBV5-1
TGCGCCAGCAGGGGTTCGGGCCTAGCGGACTACTACGAGCAGTACTTC
CASRGSGLADYYEQYF
>many|TRBD2|TRBJ2-2|TRBV14
TGTGCCAGCAGCCAAGTAGGACTAGCAAGGTCCGGGGAGCTGTTTTTT
CASSQVGLARSGELFF
>few|.|TRBJ1-6|TRBV20-1
TGCAGTGCTAGAGATCCCCAGGCCAAGCTCTATAATTCACCCCTCCACTTT
CSARDPQAKLYNSPLHF
>.|.|TRBJ1-1|TRBV2
TGTGCCAGCGTGGACACTGAAGCTTTCTTT
CASVDTEAFF
>many|TRBD2|TRBJ2-2|TRBV4-2
TGTGCCAGCAGCTTAGCGGGGGGCGGGGCCGGGGAGCTGTTTTTT
CASSLAGGGAGELFF
>few|.|TRBJ1-5|TRBV7-9
TGTGCCAGCAGCTTAGGGGCAGGTACCAATCAGCCCCAGCATTTT
CASSLGAGTNQPQHF
>many|.|TRBJ2-1|TRBV6-7
TGTGCACGCGGTGAGCAGTTCTTC
CARGEQFF
>many|.|TRBJ2-5|TRBV29-1
TGCAGCGTTGAAGATCCTTTCACAGCGCGGGAGACCCAGTACTTC
CSVEDPFTARETQYF
>many|TRBD1|TRBJ2-7|TRBV18
TGTGCCAGCTCACCACCGGACAGGGGGTCCTACGAGCAGTACTTC
CASSPPDRGSYEQYF
>few|.|TRBJ1-1|TRBV20-1
TGCAGTGCCTCCCCCGCAGCGACTACTATGAACACTGAAGCTTTCTTT
CSASPAATTMNTEAFF
>many|.|TRBJ1-1|TRBV9
TGTGCCAGCAGCGGACAGGCGGTGGGTACTGAAGCTTTCTTT
CASSGQAVGTEAFF
>many|TRBD2|TRBJ2-7|TRBV6-2/TRBV6-3
TGTGCCAGCACCTCAGGACTAGCGGGACAGTCCTACGAGCAGTACTTC
CASTSGLAGQSYEQYF
>many|.|TRBJ2-4|TRBV5-1
TGCGCCAGCAGCTTGGCCGTATTGGGATATTTAAACATTCAGTACTTC
CASSLAVLGYLNIQYF
>many|.|TRBJ2-1|TRBV7-9
TGTGCCAGCAGCCCAGGCGGAGGCGACAATGAGCAGTTCTTC
CASSPGGGDNEQFF
>.|.|TRBJ2-1|TRBV29-1
TGCAGCGTTGAAGAGGGGCGCGGTGAGCAGTTCTTC
CSVEEGRGEQFF
>few|.|TRBJ2-7|TRBV20-1
TGCAGTGCTCACGGGACGGTCTCCTACGAGCAGTACTTC
CSAHGTVSYEQYF
>many|TRBD2|TRBJ2-5|TRBV5-4
TGTGCCAGCAGCGTCCTGACTAGCGGGGGGAGAGAGACCCAGTACTTC
CASSVLTSGGRETQYF
>few|.|TRBJ1-5|TRBV4-2
TGTGCCAGCAGCCTACTTGGGCAGGGGAACAATCAGCCCCAGCATTTT
CASSLLGQGNNQPQHF
>many|.|TRBJ1-1|TRBV5-1
TGCGCCAGCAAGGTCGGGGAGAGAACTGAAGCTTTCTTT
CASKVGERTEAFF
>.|.|TRBJ2-7|TRBV3-1
TGTGCCAGCAGCCAGACACTCGGGACACCGTACGAGCAGTACTTC
CASSQTLGTPYEQYF
>many|.|TRBJ2-3|TRBV7-9
TGTGCCAGCAGACCGGGGAAAACTAGCACAGATACGCAGTATTTT
CASRPGKTSTDTQYF
>.|TRBD1|TRBJ1-5|TRBV6-6
TGTGCCAGCAGTTTCCCCGGACAGGGGGCTGGTCAGCCCCAGCATTTT
CASSFPGQGAGQPQHF
>many|TRBD1|TRBJ1-2|TRBV6-2/TRBV6-3
TGTGCCAGCAGCCCGATGGACAGGGATGGCTATGGCTACACCTTC
CASSPMDRDGYGYTF
>many|TRBD1|TRBJ2-1|TRBV12-3/TRBV12-4
TGTGCCAGCAGTCGTCGACAGGGGGCGGTCAATGAGCAGTTCTTC
CASSRRQGAVNEQFF
>many|.|TRBJ2-7|TRBV10-2
TGCGCCAGCAGTGATCAGGGTATCTACGAGCAGTACTTC
CASSDQGIYEQYF
>many|.|TRBJ2-5|TRBV6-6
TGTGCCAGCACTAGCCCTCTAGAAAGCCAGTACTTC
CASTSPLESQYF
>many|.|TRBJ1-1|TRBV29-1
TGCAGCGTTGAAGGCCAGGGAGGGGGAATGAACACTGAAGCTTTCTTT
CSVEGQGGGMNTEAFF
>few|TRBD2|TRBJ2-5|TRBV29-1
TGCAGCCTTAGCGGGGGGGGAGTGGAGACCCAGTACTTC
CSLSGGGVETQYF
>many|TRBD1|TRBJ2-3|TRBV5-6
TGTGCCAGCAGCTTGTTGGGACAGGGGAGCACAGATACGCAGTATTTT
CASSLLGQGSTDTQYF
>few|.|TRBJ2-7|TRBV7-2
TGTGCCAGCAGCTTAGGTTTTTGGGGGACCTACGAGCAGTACTTC
CASSLGFWGTYEQYF
>.|TRBD1|TRBJ1-3|TRBV5-1
TGCGCCAGCAGCCTGGGTCGACAGGGAGGAAACACCATATATTTT
CASSLGRQGGNTIYF
>many|TRBD1|TRBJ2-5|TRBV7-6
TGTGCCAGCAGCACCGCCGGGACAGGGCCTTTAGAGACCCAGTACTTC
CASSTAGTGPLETQYF
>.|.|TRBJ2-1|TRBV7-9
TGTGCCAGCAGCTCCGAGAAGGTCCGGGGGCGTAGCTCCTACAATGAGCAGTTCTTC
CASSSEKVRGRSSYNEQFF
>few|.|TRBJ2-7|TRBV28
TGTGCCAGCAGATTACAGGGTTACTCCTACGAGCAGTACTTC
CASRLQGYSYEQYF
>many|.|TRBJ1-1|TRBV6-5
TGTGCCAGCAGTTACGGGCAGGCTGAAGCTTTCTTT
CASSYGQAEAFF
>few|.|TRBJ1-3|TRBV18
TGTGCCAGCTCCGCTCTGGGGACAACTCCCGAATCTGGAAACACCATATATTTT
CASSALGTTPESGNTIYF
>many|.|TRBJ1-3|TRBV30
TGTGCCTGGAGTACCGCCGCGGCTGGAAACACCATATATTTT
CAWSTAAAGNTIYF
>many|.|TRBJ2-1|TRBV7-6
TGTGCCAGCAGCCCACCCTCGTCTGTTGAGCAGTTCTTC
CASSPPSSVEQFF
>many|.|TRBJ1-1|TRBV10-2
TGCGCCAGCAGTGAGAGGAGGTCCGGGAAAGATGAAGCTTTCTTT
CASSERRSGKDEAFF
>.|TRBD1|TRBJ1-1|TRBV2
TGTGCCAGCAGCGGACAGGGGGCAATGAACACTGAAGCTTTCTTT
CASSGQGAMNTEAFF
>many|.|TRBJ2-2|TRBV5-1
TGCGCCAGCAGGCGAACCGGGACCTCCGGGGAGCTGTTTTTT
CASRRTGTSGELFF
>few|TRBD2|TRBJ2-1|TRBV27
TGTGCCAGCAGTTTAGAAGGGAGGGCCGGCAATGAGCAGTTCTTC
CASSLEGRAGNEQFF
>.|.|TRBJ1-6|TRBV5-1
TGCGCCAGCAGCTCTATGGCCTCCGCGGGCCATTCACCCCTCCACTTT
CASSSMASAGHSPLHF
>few|.|TRBJ2-1|TRBV7-2
TGTGCCAGCAGCCCCGACAGGTGGGGCTGGGATGAGCAGTTCTTC
CASSPDRWGWDEQFF
>many|.|TRBJ2-3|TRBV6-5
TGTGCCAGCAATCCCGGACTGTACTCTAGCACAGATACGCAGTATTTT
CASNPGLYSSTDTQYF
>many|TRBD1|TRBJ2-2|TRBV12-3/TRBV12-4
TGTGCCAGCAGAAAGACAGGGCAGGCCGGGGAGCTGTTTTTT
CASRKTGQAGELFF
>.|.|TRBJ2-2|TRBV6-5
TGTGCCAGCAGTTATTCCGGGGCAGTGAGCACCGGGGAGCTGTTTTTT
CASSYSGAVSTGELFF
>many|TRBD2|TRBJ2-7|TRBV5-6
TGTGCCAGCAGCCCTCCGGGACTAGCGGGCTCGATGTCCTACGAGCAGTACTTC
CASSPPGLAGSMSYEQYF
>many|.|TRBJ2-2|TRBV3-1
TGTGCCAGCAGCCAAGTGTCCGGGGAGCTGTTTTTT
CASSQVSGELFF